The 21 T cell receptor beta chains listed next were all sequenced from one sample in a study of identical twins. TCRdb re-called the 5' RACE reads through MiXCR, storing one row per CDR3 protein. Counted here are some 690,000 distinct CDR3 sequences, 20% to 25% occurring once; the ten biggest clones make up 4% to 5.5%. These sequences were also reported in another study, on T cells expressing NK-cell markers.

The material sequenced was PBMCs. Every receptor here comes from a woman younger than 30 in good health.

The chain couples TRBV20-1 to TRBJ2-3, with D uncertain. The length of the CDR3 is 11 residues. Germline V gives CDR1 DFQATT, CDR2 SNEGSKA (reference sequence). Trimming removed 3 bases at V and 2 bases at J, with 3 bases between. In DNA form, the CDR3 reads TGCAGTGCTAGCATCACAGATACGCAGTATTTT. This translates into CSASITDTQYF.

This clonotype has a count of ten or more. The chain links TRBV29-1 to TRBJ2-3; 10 positions agree with TRBD1. This CDR3 contains 13 residues. V shed 4 bases and J 3 bases; nucleotides not matched to a gene: 1. CDR1 is SQVTM, CDR2 ANQGSEA, per germline. The CDR3 loop is CSVGGQGTDTQYF. The CDR3, as DNA: TGCAGCGTTGGGGGACAGGGGACAGATACGCAGTATTTT.

The V call is TRBV5-1, the J call TRBJ2-5; possibly TRBD2 for D (5 bases). Germline lookup yields CDR1 SGHRS and CDR2 YFSETQ. This CDR3 comprises 12 residues. Trimming cost V 0 bases and J 6 bases, with 6 bases left between them. CDR3 amino acids: CASSLGEKTQYF. For the CDR3, the DNA is TGCGCCAGCAGCTTGGGGGAGAAGACCCAGTACTTC.

This clonotype came up many times. The chain has TRBV12-3 or TRBV12-4 and TRBJ2-1, with D possibly being TRBD2 (5 bases). CDR3 length: 13 amino acids. V was trimmed by 1 base and J by 5 bases, leaving 6 bases between them. As DNA, the CDR3 is TGTGCCAGCAGTTTAGGGGAGAACAATGAGCAGTTCTTC. Translated: CASSLGENNEQFF.

This clonotype was seen a few times. The chain recombines TRBV5-1 with TRBJ2-3, with 10 bases identical to TRBD2. Germline V gene lookup returns CDR1 SGHRS and CDR2 YFSETQ. The V segment lost 2 bases and the J segment 5 bases; nucleotides outside the gene matches: 8. The CDR3 spans 16 residues. The DNA for the CDR3 is TGCGCCAGCAGCTTTCTAGCGGGAGTGGATGGAGATACGCAGTATTTT. Its translation is CASSFLAGVDGDTQYF. Using reference TRBV5-1 and TRBJ2-3 for the parts outside the CDR3, the full variable domain is KAGVTQTPRYLIKTRGQQVTLSCSPISGHRSVSWYQQTPGQGLQFLFEYFSETQRNKGNFPGRFSGRQFSNSRSEMNVSTLELGDSALYLCASSFLAGVDGDTQYFGPGTRLTVL.

The CDR3 spells CASSQGGTSGGAVYF. As DNA, the CDR3 is TGTGCCAGCAGCCAAGGCGGGACTAGCGGGGGGGCCGTGTATTTT. The chain uses TRBV3-1 and TRBJ2-3; 16 bases are a match to TRBD2. The CDR3 length is 15 residues. Germline V lookup: CDR1 LGHDT, CDR2 YNNKEL (reference sequence). Germline trimming cut 1 base from V and 14 bases from J; bases unmatched to any gene: 6.

This clonotype occurred a few times. This chain links TRBV10-3 with TRBJ2-2, with D possibly being TRBD2 (6 bases). With 6 bases removed from V and 1 base from J, the gap between germline ends came to 15 bases. CDR1 is ENHRY and CDR2 is SYGVKD in the germline V gene. The CDR3 contains 16 residues. CDR3 nucleotides: TGTGCCATCAGCCGAATCCTCGGGGGGAACACCGGGGAGCTGTTTTTT. Amino acids: CAISRILGGNTGELFF.

This clonotype was detected only a few times. The chain is built from TRBV6-5 and TRBJ2-7; 8 bases fit TRBD1. The CDR3 contains 16 residues. V was clipped by 0 bases and J by 3 bases; unmatched bases: 7. Looked up from germline, CDR1 is MNHEY and CDR2 is SVGAGI. The CDR3 DNA reads as TGTGCCAGCAGTTACTCACCGCCCGGGACAGGCTACGAGCAGTACTTC. The encoded protein is CASSYSPPGTGYEQYF.

This clonotype was seen only a few times. This chain links TRBV20-1 with TRBJ2-3; 9 positions match TRBD1. Trimming at V came to 5 bases and at J to 3 bases, leaving 3 bases not matched to a gene. The CDR3 contains 13 residues. Germline assignment: CDR1 DFQATT and CDR2 SNEGSKA (reference sequence). CDR3 coding DNA: TGCAGTGCTTCCGGGACAGGGACAGATACGCAGTATTTT. Translated, it gives CSASGTGTDTQYF.

The chain couples TRBV7-3 to TRBJ1-6; D is unresolved. Per the germline V gene, CDR1 is SGHTA and CDR2 is FQGTGA. V was clipped by 1 base and J by 8 bases, with 6 bases between them. CDR3 length equals 13 residues. CDR3 nucleotide sequence: TGTGCCAGCAGCTTAAGTTCCCATTCACCCCTCCACTTT. As protein: CASSLSSHSPLHF.

The V call is TRBV12-3 or TRBV12-4, the J call TRBJ1-4; a possible D gene is TRBD1 (5 bases). The CDR3 sequence is 13 residues long. Trimming took off 6 bases at V and 6 bases at J, with 11 bases between the two ends. CDR3 DNA: TGTGCCAGCAGACGGGGGGTCTATGAAAAACTGTTTTTT. Its protein is CASRRGVYEKLFF.

The chain is built from TRBV25-1 and TRBJ2-1; TRBD2 matches 8 bases. Per the germline V gene, CDR1 is MGHDK and CDR2 is SYGVNS. The CDR3 consists of 16 residues. The J segment lost 2 bases and the V segment lost 4 bases, leaving 7 bases of the junction unmatched. The CDR3 nucleotides read TGTGCCAGCAGTGCCACAGCGGGAGCGGCCTACAATGAGCAGTTCTTC. Translating gives CASSATAGAAYNEQFF.

The DNA for the CDR3 is TGTGCCAGCAGCCACGGGCCATCGGGGACTGAAGCTTTCTTT. Its protein is CASSHGPSGTEAFF. V usage is TRBV11-2 and J usage is TRBJ1-1; D is unclear. V was pared by 5 bases and J by 5 bases, with 15 bases between. Germline V CDR1 and CDR2: SGHAT, FQNNGV. CDR3 length: 14 residues.

This clonotype has ten or more counts. This chain joins TRBV12-3 or TRBV12-4 and TRBJ2-1; either TRBD1 or TRBD2 may fit D (5 bases each). Trimming removed 6 bases at V and 0 bases at J, with 15 bases between. CDR3 length: 16 residues. This CDR3 reads CASSGTLESSYNEQFF. DNA of the CDR3: TGTGCCAGCAGCGGGACGCTGGAAAGCTCCTACAATGAGCAGTTCTTC.

The chain is built from TRBV12-3 or TRBV12-4 and TRBJ2-1; either TRBD1 or TRBD2 may supply D (6 bases each). The CDR3 contains 13 residues. V dropped 7 bases and J dropped 8 bases, with 15 bases sitting between them. The CDR3 coding sequence is TGTGCCAGCACCCCGCCCGGGGGCGATGAGCAGTTCTTC. Its protein product is CASTPPGGDEQFF.

This clonotype has only a few counts. The V call is TRBV9, the J call TRBJ2-7; the D is unclear. The CDR3 has 15 residues. Per the germline V gene, CDR1 is SGDLS and CDR2 is YYNGEE. The V end lost 0 bases, the J end lost 5 bases, and 15 bases lay between the germline ends. The chain's CDR3 is CASSVEGSRPNEQYF. The CDR3 coding sequence is TGTGCCAGCAGCGTAGAAGGCAGCAGGCCCAACGAGCAGTACTTC.

Many counts were recorded for this clonotype. The chain's CDR3 is CASSLAKLAGREDTQYF. CDR3 in DNA: TGCGCCAGCAGCTTGGCAAAGCTCGCGGGGCGGGAAGATACGCAGTATTTT. The rearrangement uses TRBV5-1 and TRBJ2-3, with a possible D match to TRBD2 (6 bases). The CDR3 loop spans 17 amino acids. Per germline, CDR1 SGHRS and CDR2 YFSETQ. Trimming removed 0 bases from V and 5 bases from J, with 19 bases in between.

This clonotype occurred a few times. The chain employs TRBV11-2 and TRBJ1-1; D is undetermined. The germline V gene has CDR1 SGHAT and CDR2 FQNNGV. There are 16 residues in the CDR3. The germline V and J ends were trimmed by 1 base and 2 bases, with 14 bases remaining between them. CDR3 DNA sequence: TGTGCCAGCAGCTTAGGCAGGACCCACTTCAACACTGAAGCTTTCTTT. Amino acid sequence: CASSLGRTHFNTEAFF.

A few counts support this clonotype. This rearrangement joins TRBV20-1 to TRBJ2-5, with D tentatively TRBD1 (5 bases). Per germline, CDR1 DFQATT and CDR2 SNEGSKA (reference sequence). Trimming cost V 7 bases and J 6 bases, with 15 bases left between them. The CDR3 has 12 residues. CDR3 residues: CSGAGLAQTQYF. The CDR3 DNA reads as TGCAGTGGAGCAGGGCTGGCCCAGACCCAGTACTTC.

V is TRBV7-2 and J is TRBJ2-5; D ambiguous. The CDR3 totals 15 residues. Germline values: CDR1 SGHTA, CDR2 FQGNSA. Trimming pared 1 base from V and 2 bases from J, leaving 11 bases between. The DNA for the CDR3 is TGTGCCAGCAGCTTAGGCGAGGCGGTTCAAGAGACCCAGTACTTC. Translation: CASSLGEAVQETQYF.

The V gene is TRBV7-6, the J gene TRBJ2-2; possible D gene TRBD2, 5 bases. In germline, CDR1 is SGHVS, CDR2 FNYEAQ. This CDR3 spans 15 amino acids. V was pared by 5 bases and J by 3 bases, with 13 bases between. In nucleotides, the CDR3 is TGTGCCAGCAGCCCTGTGCGGGTTCACACCGGGGAGCTGTTTTTT. It codes for CASSPVRVHTGELFF.